The clone carrying this T cell receptor beta chain came up once. Its antigen is undetermined. 60 Vbeta and 13 Jbeta primers were used in PCR. This table comes from immunoSEQ multiplex PCR, and its TCRdb copy is limited to in-frame clones, with some not included. The sample shows 95,000 to 150,000 clones, roughly 15% of them seen only once. Germline V CDR1 and CDR2: MNHEY, SVGAGI. The V end lost 5 bases, the J end lost 7 bases, and 15 bases lay between the germline ends. The CDR3 is 14 amino acids. The sample originates from a study of cytomegalovirus exposure and HLA in healthy donors. Across the whole study: An earlier analysis found 110 million or so unique TCR beta sequences from roughly 170 million T cells.

General study findings and limits: Later on, an analysis tied 15,000 to 20,000 TCR beta sequences to HLA alleles at 0.05 false discovery rate. A missense DCLRE1C variant was associated with V- and J-gene trimming of TCR beta chains in a later analysis, and an independent cohort replicated the association. What TCR beta sequences reportedly achieved was accurate prediction of HLA-A and HLA-B alleles in most subjects.

This clonotype was sampled from a woman under 30 in good health and CMV-seronegative. Input material: PBMCs. The gene calls are TRBV6-5 and TRBJ1-5, with D perhaps TRBD1 (5 bases). CDR3 loop: CASSRGEGLQPQHF. The CDR3 nucleotides read TGTGCCAGCAGTCGGGGGGAGGGATTGCAGCCCCAGCATTTT.